This section outlines one T cell receptor (beta chain) sequence together with its context. Its antigen target is currently unknown. No per-base quality is available; no much larger clone lies one base away. The source of the sample is a study of vaccination and CD4 T cells after COVID-19 (dated 2022 in TCRdb). A note on the overall study: The convalescent cohort included six males and four females, with two Hispanic individuals, seven Caucasians, two Asians and one multiracial person. Participants got two doses of the Pfizer-BioNTech BNT162b2 vaccine (n=8) or two doses of the Moderna mRNA-1273 vaccine (n=2). Post-COVID blood samples were collected from convalescent patients a median of around 100 days after diagnosis, with a range of roughly 35 to 161 days. Post-vaccine blood samples were obtained a median of roughly 75 days after the second vaccine dose, with a range of roughly 12 to 250 days. The cultures were stimulated with overlapping spike peptide pools from SARS-CoV-2 and from the common cold coronaviruses HCoV-NL63, HCoV-OC43 and HCoV-229E. In control cultures, a CEFX viral epitope pool was used as positive control, an HIV-1 Nef peptide pool was used as negative control, or no peptide was added. In roughly eleven COVID-19 convalescent patients and a handful of infection-naive healthy vaccine recipients, the spike-specific CD4+ TCR repertoire before mRNA vaccination was compared with the repertoire after mRNA vaccination.

The receptor library was made with PCR. At the Johns Hopkins FTIC core, DNA from the cultured CD4+ T cells underwent TCR sequencing with the Oncomine TCR Beta short-read assay. The QIAamp micro DNA kit was used to extract genomic DNA from the cultured CD4+ T cells. Oncomine TCR Beta libraries from cultured CD4+ T cells were pooled with unique dual indexes and sequenced on an Illumina iSeq 100. The study's own analysis went as follows. Non-productive sequences were removed, and CDR3s not starting with C, not ending with F or W, or shorter than 7 amino acids were discarded. Antigen-specific clonotypes were identified with the MANAFEST web application by comparing peptide-stimulated wells with reference and other culture wells. To be called positive, a clone needed an FDR below 0.05, an odds ratio above 5, and a productive frequency above 0.1% in at least two of three replicate wells. Cross-reactive clonotypes were defined as significantly expanded in both SARS-CoV-2 spike wells and at least one common cold coronavirus spike condition. Levenshtein distances (stringdist) and unrooted phylogenetic trees (ape) in R version 3.6.1 were used to assess CDR3 homology. TCRdb reanalyzed the raw reads on its own, using fastp at Q25 for trimming and MiXCR for clone calling, and kept in-frame beta chains. Entries are consolidated by CDR3 protein sequence, retaining the most common genes and DNA. The V and J calls and clone size are TCRdb's, not the authors'. The sample table holds around 12,000 distinct CDR3 sequences, of which roughly 30% were seen once. The biggest ten clones account for roughly a third of the sample.

This specimen's treatment or condition label, interpreted: 10-day PBMC culture with coronavirus spike peptide pools or control peptides (ViraFEST assay). To expand antigen-specific T cells with peptide pools and then pick out the expanded clonotypes through TCR sequencing, the study relied on the ViraFEST assay. The absence of prior SARS-CoV-2 infection in healthy vaccine recipients was confirmed by negative nucleocapsid antibody tests before and after vaccination. More than 1.5 million PBMCs per well were cultured in IMDM with roughly 5% human AB serum and roughly 10 IU/ml IL-2, plus 10 ug/ml peptide pools. Half of the culture medium was replaced with fresh IL-2-containing medium on days 3 and 7. After 10 days of culture, CD4+ T cells were isolated by negative selection with the EasySep CD4+ T cell isolation kit. Ficoll-Paque Plus gradient centrifugation was used to isolate PBMCs from whole blood, and the isolated PBMCs were then either used fresh or cryopreserved at -140C. Culture conditions were generally each tested in triplicate wells.

Results and caveats for the whole study, not just this receptor: Relatively few convalescent patients were included in the study, and early timepoints after natural infection were not analyzed. Nearly all vaccine-specific clones in convalescent patients (304 of 307) were mono-reactive for SARS-CoV-2 spike rather than cross-reactive with common cold coronaviruses. Among the post-vaccine SARS-CoV-2-reactive clones in convalescent patients, a median around 90% showed up only after vaccination, which suggests vaccine-specific priming. Although the median number of SARS-CoV-2-reactive clonotypes went up from roughly 22 after infection to 38 after vaccination, the increase was not significant.

From the germline V gene, CDR1 is MNHNS and CDR2 is SASEGT. The CDR3 runs 15 amino acids, cysteine and phenylalanine included. The read is trimmed to its CDR3 DNA, 45 bases read in frame from base 1. Deletion took 4 bases off V and 3 bases off J, with a span of 10 bases between the germline ends. The clonotype originates from a human donor who received a COVID-19 vaccine. This material consisted of CD4+ T cells from blood, cultured in vitro, taken before SARS-CoV-2 vaccination. The chain couples TRBV6-1 to TRBJ1-6; the D gene is perhaps TRBD1, from 6 matching bases. The nucleotide sequence reads as follows: TGTGCCAGCAGTGTAGGACAGAACTATAATTCACCCCTCCACTTT. This sequence encodes CASSVGQNYNSPLHF.